A single sample is the source of the 15 T cell receptor beta chains below, sequenced in a study of cytomegalovirus exposure and HLA in healthy donors. The PCR used 60 Vbeta and 13 Jbeta primers. The table came from immunoSEQ multiplex PCR; TCRdb's copy has only in-frame clones and leaves some out. Of about 200,000 clones in the sample, roughly 85% were seen once. Source material: PBMCs. The source is a woman between 45 and 65 years old in good health and CMV-seronegative.

Comment on this clone: The sample carries other DNA sequences with the same CDR3. J is TRBJ2-1 and V is TRBV2; D is unclear. CDR3 length: 11 amino acids. V was pared by 5 bases and J by 10 bases, with 9 bases between. CDR1 SNHLY and CDR2 FYNNEI come from the germline V gene. As DNA, the CDR3 is TGTGCCAGCAGTACAGTCTACGAGCAGTTCTTC. Translation: CASSTVYEQFF.

The V call is TRBV7-2, the J call TRBJ2-6; D is unclear. This CDR3 is 12 amino acids long. V was shortened by 4 bases and J by 10 bases, with 8 bases between the two germline ends. The germline V gene has CDR1 SGHTA and CDR2 FQGNSA. CDR3 amino acids: CASSSTPNVLTF. CDR3 DNA: TGTGCCAGCAGCTCGACACCTAACGTCCTGACTTTC.

The chain carries TRBV6-1 and TRBJ1-2, with 11 bases matching TRBD1. Trimming at V came to 3 bases and at J to 2 bases, leaving 2 bases not matched to a gene. The germline CDR1 and CDR2 sequences are MNHNS and SASEGT. The CDR3 runs to 15 residues. The CDR3 bases are TGTGCCAGCAGTGACGGGACAGGGGGAAACTATGGCTACACCTTC. Amino acid sequence: CASSDGTGGNYGYTF.

The V gene is TRBV25-1, the J gene TRBJ2-1; D gene uncertain. CDR3 size: 14 residues. Trimming took 1 base from V and 3 from J, leaving 7 bases between them. CDR1 and CDR2 from the germline V gene are MGHDK and SYGVNS. Here the CDR3 DNA reads TGTGCCAGCAGTGAATCTAGATTCTACAATGAGCAGTTCTTC. The encoded protein is CASSESRFYNEQFF.

The rearrangement links TRBV28 to TRBJ2-7, with unresolved D. Germline-derived CDR1 and CDR2 are MDHEN and SYDVKM. V was clipped by 3 bases and J by 7 bases, with 10 bases between them. The CDR3 loop spans 12 amino acids. The CDR3 DNA is TGTGCCAGCAGTTTGGCCCCAAAGGAGCAGTACTTC. This sequence encodes CASSLAPKEQYF.

The chain has TRBV28 and TRBJ1-2; 7 bases line up with TRBD1. This CDR3 has 16 residues. Germline CDR1 and CDR2: MDHEN and SYDVKM. V trimming: 10 bases; J trimming: 1 base; junction bases outside the gene matches: 15. The chain's CDR3 is CAILPQPGQINYGYTF. The CDR3 region has the DNA TGTGCCATCCTACCCCAGCCGGGACAGATTAACTATGGCTACACCTTC.

This clone was observed a single time. J is TRBJ2-5 and V is TRBV5-6; D gene uncertain. Trimming stripped 3 bases from V and 5 bases from J, with 17 bases between. Germline V CDR1 and CDR2: SGHDT, YYEEEE. CDR3 size: 15 residues. CDR3 nucleotide sequence: TGTGCCAGCAGCTCACCGACGGAGTTTGGGGAGACCCAGTACTTC. Amino acid sequence: CASSSPTEFGETQYF.

The genes are TRBV2 and TRBJ1-1, with D perhaps matching TRBD1 (5 bases). CDR1 and CDR2 (germline): SNHLY, FYNNEI. V was cut by 7 bases and J by 5 bases, with 23 bases left in between. The CDR3 is 16 residues long. This chain's CDR3 is CASIPTARVGGTEAFF. CDR3 sequence (DNA): TGTGCCAGCATTCCAACCGCCAGGGTCGGTGGAACTGAAGCTTTCTTT.

The V gene is TRBV30, the J gene TRBJ2-5; no clear D gene. Trimming cost V 1 base and J 5 bases, with 11 bases left between them. Germline V CDR1 and CDR2: GTSNPN, SVGIG (reference sequence). This CDR3 is built from 13 residues. The CDR3 bases are TGTGCCTGGAGTGGAGGTAGAAGGGAGACCCAGTACTTC. This encodes CAWSGGRRETQYF. Variable domain in full (rest from reference TRBV30 and TRBJ2-5): SQTIHQWPATLVQPVGSPLSLECTVEGTSNPNLYWYRQAAGRGLQLLFYSVGIGQISSEVPQNLSASRPQDRQFILSSKKLLLSDSGFYLCAWSGGRRETQYFGPGTRLLVL.

This chain uses TRBV6-1 with TRBJ2-1; 9 bases are a match to TRBD2. Looked up from germline, CDR1 is MNHNS and CDR2 is SASEGT. The CDR3 has 14 residues. V shed 4 bases and J 10 bases; nucleotides not matched to a gene: 8. The DNA of the CDR3 is TGTGCCAGCAGTGGGCCTAGCGGGGAAGGGGAGCAGTTCTTC. This translates into CASSGPSGEGEQFF.

The chain carries TRBV29-1 and TRBJ2-7, with D perhaps matching TRBD1 (5 bases). There are 12 residues in the CDR3. Trimming stripped 1 base from V and 2 bases from J, with 6 bases between. CDR1 is SQVTM and CDR2 is ANQGSEA in the germline V gene. CDR3 nucleotide sequence: TGCAGCGTTGAAGCGGACACCTACGAGCAGTACTTC. Translating it yields CSVEADTYEQYF.

The J gene is TRBJ2-7, the V gene TRBV6-5, with 12 bases fitting TRBD2. Losses at the gene ends were 7 bases for V and 7 bases for J; bases not matched to a gene: 11. The CDR3 loop spans 15 amino acids. Germline CDR1 and CDR2: MNHEY and SVGAGI. The CDR3 DNA reads as TGTGCCAGCATCGCGACTAGCGGGAGACTGGGGGAGCAGTACTTC. Translation gives CASIATSGRLGEQYF.

V is TRBV29-1 and J is TRBJ2-2; no clear D gene. This CDR3 contains 14 residues. V shed 5 bases and J shed 4 bases, with 14 bases lying between them. From germline, CDR1 is SQVTM and CDR2 ANQGSEA. The CDR3 nucleotides read TGCAGCGTTCATGGGCCCTTTTCCACCGGGGAGCTGTTTTTT. Residues: CSVHGPFSTGELFF.

The V call is TRBV5-1, the J call TRBJ2-2, with D possibly matching TRBD2 (6 bases). Germline-derived CDR1 and CDR2 are SGHRS and YFSETQ. Deletions cut 0 bases from V and 5 bases from J, with 8 bases between. The CDR3 consists of 14 residues. In DNA form, the CDR3 reads TGCGCCAGCAGCTTGGACGGGGGTACCGGGGAGCTGTTTTTT. Translation: CASSLDGGTGELFF.

The chain combines TRBV27 with TRBJ2-7, with D perhaps TRBD2 (6 bases). From germline, CDR1 is MNHEY and CDR2 SMNVEV (reference sequence). V lost 6 bases and J 1 base, leaving 19 bases between the germline ends. The CDR3 is 16 amino acids. CDR3 coding DNA: TGTGCCAGCAGGGGTACGGGAGCGGGTCCTTCCTACGAGCAGTACTTC. This translates into CASRGTGAGPSYEQYF.